Sequencing of this T cell receptor beta chain was carried out in a study of T cells after yellow fever vaccination. The study's findings and limits: In FACS-sorted repertoires, abundant clonotypes from the bulk population could appear as contaminants. Post-booster repertoires again held most primary-vaccination clones (roughly 95% CD4, 85% to 90% CD8).

Via MiXCR, TCRdb re-called the 5' RACE reads, giving one row per CDR3 protein. The table includes 250,000 to 350,000 distinct CDR3 sequences, approximately 8% detected once. This clonotype was observed a handful of times. Its cognate antigen is unknown. Germline loops: CDR1 SGHRS, CDR2 YFSETQ. The germline V and J ends were trimmed by 0 bases and 5 bases, with 3 bases remaining between them. The CDR3 has 11 amino acids. This TCR was recovered from a man younger than 35 who received the YFV17D yellow fever vaccine. Material: CD4+ T cells sorted from PBMCs, obtained 5 days after the yellow fever booster vaccination. The chain carries TRBV5-1 and TRBJ2-7; D is uncertain. The CDR3 sequence is CASSLADEQYF. The DNA of the CDR3 is TGCGCCAGCAGCTTGGCCGACGAGCAGTACTTC.